Detailed here is one TCR beta chain. Its matching antigen is unknown. TCRdb's copy holds only in-frame clones and misses some; the assay was immunoSEQ multiplex PCR. In the table there are fewer than 35,000 clones, just under 90% of which are singletons. The CDR3 spans 14 residues. Germline V gene lookup returns CDR1 LNHNV and CDR2 YYDKDF (reference sequence). This record comes from a study of OX40 agonist ivuxolimab in advanced cancers. Study outcomes and limitations: More expanded clones were found, on average, in CD8+ than in CD4+ T cells. Both blood CD4+ and CD8+ T cells showed clonal growth by week 6 at 0.1 to 3.0 mg/kg.

The sample here was CD4+ or CD8+ T cells sorted from blood, taken in a trial of the OX40 agonist ivuxolimab. The rearrangement links TRBV15 to TRBJ2-5; tentative D call: TRBD2 (6 bases). The last part of the DNA fits TRBJ2-7 better; the J call may be wrong. The TCR originated in an adult with an advanced solid tumor such as melanoma, head and neck, liver or kidney cancer. CDR3 protein: CATSRGDSSYEQYF. The CDR3 region has the DNA TGTGCCACCAGCAGAGGGGACTCCTCGTACGAGCAGTACTTC.